The sequence of this T cell receptor (beta chain) was determined in a study of lung T cells in sarcoidosis with Löfgren's syndrome. Study background: Löfgren's syndrome patients were the main repertoire analysis focus. Study-level results: Versus controls, Löfgren's syndrome patients reportedly showed TRAV12-1 and TRBV2 as most expanded. Shared TRAV12-1 and TRBV2 CDR3 motifs across Löfgren's syndrome patients reportedly suggested public CD4+ TCRs. Paired TRAV12-1/TRBV2 TCRs showed CDR3 homology and preferential pairing.

Trimming removed 7 bases from V and 2 bases from J, with 14 bases in between. The CDR3 covers 14 residues. The germline V gene has CDR1 SNHLY and CDR2 FYNNEI. TCRdb passed the reads through MiXCR, listing each CDR3 protein once. The sample consists of about 19,000 distinct CDR3 sequences, 21% of them appearing once. Concerning this clonotype itself: The antigen is not known.

The sample comprised CD4+ T cells from bronchoalveolar lavage. The source is a human donor with sarcoidosis (Löfgren's syndrome or another form), or a control subject (not recorded which). This rearrangement joins TRBV2 to TRBJ2-5; tentative D call: TRBD1 (6 bases). In DNA form, the CDR3 reads TGTGCCAGCACTCTGACAGGCTCTCAAGAGACCCAGTACTTC. Translating gives CASTLTGSQETQYF.